The clone carrying this TCR beta chain occurred a few times. Its antigen is not identified. Building of the TCR beta libraries involved iRepertoire HTBI primers and Arm-PCR of CDR3 regions. TCRdb re-called the multiplex PCR reads through MiXCR, storing one row per CDR3 protein. The repertoire has 300,000 to 500,000 distinct CDR3 sequences, 20% to 25% of them found once; the top ten carry around 20%. Time point of the sample: persistent/refractory GD, antithyroid drugs over 5 years with positive TRAb. RNA from PBMCs was the source of the TCR library. These data are taken from a study of regulatory T cells in long-lasting Graves disease. General study results and limits: Gene preferences differed: TRBV28, TRBJ1-2, TRBJ2-5 in persistent cases.

Germline V gene sequence: CDR1 MNHNS, CDR2 SASEGT. V was pared by 7 bases and J by 3 bases, with 6 bases between. This CDR3 contains 11 residues. The sample here was peripheral blood mononuclear cells (PBMCs), taken when the disease was refractory, from a patient treated with antithyroid drugs. The TCR originated in a female donor with Graves disease. The V gene is TRBV6-1, the J gene TRBJ2-5, with D perhaps TRBD1 (5 bases). CDR3 sequence: CASTGKETQYF. In DNA, the CDR3 is TGTGCCAGCACAGGGAAAGAGACCCAGTACTTC.